A single TCR beta chain is shown here with its context. As yet, its antigen is unknown. The CDR3 end lies 3 residues beyond the end of the read and is filled in from the germline J gene. Equal genomic DNA amounts from CVID and control samples were sequenced. Repertoires were generated with immunoSEQ multiplex PCR, while TCRdb's copy carries only in-frame clones and drops some. The profile covers approximately 81,000 clones, none occurring a single time. Germline assignment: CDR1 LNHDA and CDR2 SQIVND (reference sequence). The CDR3 is 16 amino acids. The V gene end was trimmed by 6 bases and the J gene end by 1 base; junction bases not matched to a gene: 11. The sample originates from a study of T cell clonality in common variable immunodeficiency. Study-wide results and limits: Reportedly, TCR beta sequences from common variable immunodeficiency showed fewer deletions and N-nucleotide insertions. TCRbeta clonality was increased in CVID versus healthy controls. CVID subjects shared fewer TCRbeta clones than healthy controls did.

Material: peripheral blood mononuclear cells. This receptor was identified in a person aged 18-69 years in good health. The V gene is TRBV19, the J gene TRBJ1-1; 7 bases fit TRBD1. Partial CDR3 DNA: TGTGCCAGTAGCCTTATACTAGGGGGCTCGAACACTGAA. Protein sequence: CASSLILGGSNTE. The CDR3 in full is CASSLILGGSNTEAFF.